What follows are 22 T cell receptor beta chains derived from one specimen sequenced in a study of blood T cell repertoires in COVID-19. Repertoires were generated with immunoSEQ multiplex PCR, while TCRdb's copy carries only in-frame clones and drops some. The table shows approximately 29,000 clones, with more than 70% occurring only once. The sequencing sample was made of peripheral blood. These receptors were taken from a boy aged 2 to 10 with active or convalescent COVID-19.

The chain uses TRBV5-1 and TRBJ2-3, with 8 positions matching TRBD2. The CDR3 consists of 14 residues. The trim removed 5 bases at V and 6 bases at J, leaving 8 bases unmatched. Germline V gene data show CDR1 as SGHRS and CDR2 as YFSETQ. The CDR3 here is CASRRGEYRDTQYF. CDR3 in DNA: TGCGCCAGCAGGCGGGGGGAGTACCGGGATACGCAGTATTTT.

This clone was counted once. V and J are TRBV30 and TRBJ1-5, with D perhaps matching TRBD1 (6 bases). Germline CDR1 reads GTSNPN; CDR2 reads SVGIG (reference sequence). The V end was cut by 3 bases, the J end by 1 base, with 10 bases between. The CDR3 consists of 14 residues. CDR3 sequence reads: CAWSRDTSNQPQHF. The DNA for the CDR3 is TGTGCCTGGAGCCGGGACACAAGCAATCAGCCCCAGCATTTT.

Written as DNA, the CDR3 is TGTGCCAGCATCCCCGGGACAGGGGTTAACAATGAGCAGTTCTTC. Protein product: CASIPGTGVNNEQFF. V is TRBV11-2 and J is TRBJ2-1, with TRBD1 matching over 10 bases. The CDR3 has 15 residues. From germline, CDR1 is SGHAT and CDR2 FQNNGV. The V gene end was trimmed by 7 bases and the J gene end by 5 bases; junction bases not matched to a gene: 8. Looking up the rest from reference TRBV11-2 and TRBJ2-1 gives the full variable domain: EAGVAQSPRYKIIEKRQSVAFWCNPISGHATLYWYQQILGQGPKLLIQFQNNGVVDDSQLPKDRFSAERLKGVDSTLKIQPAKLEDSAVYLCASIPGTGVNNEQFFGPGTRLTVL.

CDR3 protein: CASSILAFPYEQYF. The CDR3 region has the DNA TGCGCCAGCAGCATACTAGCGTTTCCTTACGAGCAGTACTTC. The genes are TRBV5-1 and TRBJ2-7; 7 bases match TRBD2. This CDR3 region has 14 residues. CDR1 SGHRS and CDR2 YFSETQ come from the germline V gene. Trimming took 4 bases from V and 4 from J; bases not matched to a gene: 8.

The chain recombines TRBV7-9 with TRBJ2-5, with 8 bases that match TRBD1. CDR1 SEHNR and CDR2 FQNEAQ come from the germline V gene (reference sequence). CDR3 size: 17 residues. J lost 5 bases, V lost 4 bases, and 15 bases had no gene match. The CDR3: CASSSGQGIPSRETQYF. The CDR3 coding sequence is TGTGCCAGCAGCTCAGGACAGGGAATTCCTAGCAGGGAGACCCAGTACTTC.

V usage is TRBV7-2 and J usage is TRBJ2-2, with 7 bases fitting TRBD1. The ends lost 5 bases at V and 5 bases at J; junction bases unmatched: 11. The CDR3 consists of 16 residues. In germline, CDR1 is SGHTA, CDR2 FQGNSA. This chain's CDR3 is CASSPVGQIGTGELFF. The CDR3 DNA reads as TGTGCCAGCAGCCCGGTGGGACAGATTGGGACCGGGGAGCTGTTTTTT.

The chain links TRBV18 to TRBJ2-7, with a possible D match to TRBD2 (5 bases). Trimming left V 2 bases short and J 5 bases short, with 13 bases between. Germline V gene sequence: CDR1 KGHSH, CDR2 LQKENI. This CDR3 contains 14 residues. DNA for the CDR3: TGTGCCAGCTCACCAAGGTTTAGCGTCCACGAGCAGTACTTC. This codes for CASSPRFSVHEQYF. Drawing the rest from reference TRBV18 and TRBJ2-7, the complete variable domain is NAGVMQNPRHLVRRRGQEARLRCSPMKGHSHVYWYRQLPEEGLKFMVYLQKENIIDESGMPKERFSAEFPKEGPSILRIQQVVRGDSAAYFCASSPRFSVHEQYFGPGTRLTVT.

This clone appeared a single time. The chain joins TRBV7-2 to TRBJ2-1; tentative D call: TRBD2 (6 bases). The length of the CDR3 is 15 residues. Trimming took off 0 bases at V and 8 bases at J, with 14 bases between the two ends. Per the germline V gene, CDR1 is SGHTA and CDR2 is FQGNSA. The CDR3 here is CASSLAGGQNYEQFF. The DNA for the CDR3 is TGTGCCAGCAGCTTAGCGGGGGGTCAGAATTATGAGCAGTTCTTC.

CDR3 bases: TGTGCCAGCAGTCCCAGCGGGGCTACCTACGAGCAGTACTTC. It yields the protein CASSPSGATYEQYF. V is TRBV6-1 and J is TRBJ2-7; 7 bases are shared with TRBD2. CDR1 and CDR2 (germline): MNHNS, SASEGT. There are 14 residues in the CDR3. The J segment lost 2 bases and the V segment lost 5 bases, leaving 6 bases of the junction unmatched.

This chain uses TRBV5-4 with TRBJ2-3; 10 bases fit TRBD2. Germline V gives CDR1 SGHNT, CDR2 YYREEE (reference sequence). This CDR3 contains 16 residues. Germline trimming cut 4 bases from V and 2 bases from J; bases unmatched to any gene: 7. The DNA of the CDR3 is TGTGCCAGCAGCCAACTAGCGGGGCTTCCCACAGATACGCAGTATTTT. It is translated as CASSQLAGLPTDTQYF.

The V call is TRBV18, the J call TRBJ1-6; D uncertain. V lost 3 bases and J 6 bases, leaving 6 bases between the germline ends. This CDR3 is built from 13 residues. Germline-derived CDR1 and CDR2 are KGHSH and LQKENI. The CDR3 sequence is CASSPAGNSPLHF. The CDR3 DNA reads TGTGCCAGCTCACCGGCGGGTAATTCACCCCTCCACTTT.

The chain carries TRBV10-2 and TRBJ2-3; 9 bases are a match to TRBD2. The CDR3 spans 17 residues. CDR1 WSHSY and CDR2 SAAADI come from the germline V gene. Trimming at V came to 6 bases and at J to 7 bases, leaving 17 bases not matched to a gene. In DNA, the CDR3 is TGCGCCAGCAGCCCAACGAGGGCTAGCGGGGATAGGAATACGCAGTATTTT. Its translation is CASSPTRASGDRNTQYF.

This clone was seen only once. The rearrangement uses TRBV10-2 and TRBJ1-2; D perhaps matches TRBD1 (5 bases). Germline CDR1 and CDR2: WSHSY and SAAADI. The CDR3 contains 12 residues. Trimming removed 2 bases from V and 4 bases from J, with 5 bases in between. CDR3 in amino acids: CASSEQGYGYTF. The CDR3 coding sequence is TGCGCCAGCAGTGAGCAGGGCTATGGCTACACCTTC.

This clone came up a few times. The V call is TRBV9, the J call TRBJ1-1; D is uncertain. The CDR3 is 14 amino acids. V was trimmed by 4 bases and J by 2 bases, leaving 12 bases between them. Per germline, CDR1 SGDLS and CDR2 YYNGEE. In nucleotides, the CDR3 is TGTGCCAGCAGCTTAGGACTGGGTAACACTGAAGCTTTCTTT. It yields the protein CASSLGLGNTEAFF.

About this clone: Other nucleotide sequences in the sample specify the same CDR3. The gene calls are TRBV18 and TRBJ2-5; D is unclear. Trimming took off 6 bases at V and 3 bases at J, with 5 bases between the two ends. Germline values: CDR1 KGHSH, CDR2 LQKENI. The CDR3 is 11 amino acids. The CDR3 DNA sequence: TGTGCCAGCTCCCAGGAAGAGACCCAGTACTTC. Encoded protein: CASSQEETQYF.

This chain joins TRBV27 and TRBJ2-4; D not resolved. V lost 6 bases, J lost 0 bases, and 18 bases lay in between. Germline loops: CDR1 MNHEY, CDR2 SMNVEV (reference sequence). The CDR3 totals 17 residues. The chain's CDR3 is CASSPPTGNGAKNIQYF. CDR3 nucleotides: TGTGCCAGCAGCCCCCCGACTGGAAACGGAGCCAAAAACATTCAGTACTTC.

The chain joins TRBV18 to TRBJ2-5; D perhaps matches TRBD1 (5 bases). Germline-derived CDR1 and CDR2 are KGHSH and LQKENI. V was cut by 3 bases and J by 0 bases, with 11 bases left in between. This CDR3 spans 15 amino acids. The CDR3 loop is CASSPFRQNQETQYF. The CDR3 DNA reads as TGTGCCAGCTCACCGTTTCGACAGAACCAAGAGACCCAGTACTTC.

Here the CDR3 reads CASSPGGGRSQPQHF. CDR3 in DNA: TGTGCCAGCTCCCCAGGGGGGGGCCGAAGCCAGCCCCAGCATTTT. The J gene is TRBJ1-5, the V gene TRBV18; the match to TRBD1 covers 7 bases. The CDR3 is 15 amino acids. Germline V lookup: CDR1 KGHSH, CDR2 LQKENI. The junction had 12 bases not matched to a gene; V was cut back by 6 bases and J by 7 bases.

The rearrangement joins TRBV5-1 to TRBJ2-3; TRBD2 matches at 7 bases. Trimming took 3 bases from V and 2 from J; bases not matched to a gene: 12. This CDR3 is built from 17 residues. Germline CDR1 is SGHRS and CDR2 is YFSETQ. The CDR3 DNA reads TGCGCCAGCAGCTCCTCCCCGACTAGCCTCCTCACAGATACGCAGTATTTT. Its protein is CASSSSPTSLLTDTQYF. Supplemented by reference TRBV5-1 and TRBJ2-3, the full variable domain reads KAGVTQTPRYLIKTRGQQVTLSCSPISGHRSVSWYQQTPGQGLQFLFEYFSETQRNKGNFPGRFSGRQFSNSRSEMNVSTLELGDSALYLCASSSSPTSLLTDTQYFGPGTRLTVL.

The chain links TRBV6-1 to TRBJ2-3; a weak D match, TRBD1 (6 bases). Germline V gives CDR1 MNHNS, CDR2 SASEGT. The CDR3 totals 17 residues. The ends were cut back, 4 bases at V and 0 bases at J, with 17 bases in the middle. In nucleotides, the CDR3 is TGTGCCAGCAGTGGAGTTCACTGGACAGCTAGCACAGATACGCAGTATTTT. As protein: CASSGVHWTASTDTQYF.

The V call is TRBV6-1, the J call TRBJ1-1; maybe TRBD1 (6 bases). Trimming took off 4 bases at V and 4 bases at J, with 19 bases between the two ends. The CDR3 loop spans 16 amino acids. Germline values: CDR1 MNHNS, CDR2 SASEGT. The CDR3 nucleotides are TGTGCCAGCAGTGGATCCTTCCGCACAGGGCGCACTGAAGCTTTCTTT. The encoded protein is CASSGSFRTGRTEAFF.

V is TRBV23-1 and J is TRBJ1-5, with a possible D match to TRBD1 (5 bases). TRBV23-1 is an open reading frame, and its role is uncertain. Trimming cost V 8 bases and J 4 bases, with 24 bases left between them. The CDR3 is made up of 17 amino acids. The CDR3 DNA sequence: TGCGCCAGCGGGAAGGGGATGCCCGGACCAACGAATCAGCCCCAGCATTTT. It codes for CASGKGMPGPTNQPQHF.